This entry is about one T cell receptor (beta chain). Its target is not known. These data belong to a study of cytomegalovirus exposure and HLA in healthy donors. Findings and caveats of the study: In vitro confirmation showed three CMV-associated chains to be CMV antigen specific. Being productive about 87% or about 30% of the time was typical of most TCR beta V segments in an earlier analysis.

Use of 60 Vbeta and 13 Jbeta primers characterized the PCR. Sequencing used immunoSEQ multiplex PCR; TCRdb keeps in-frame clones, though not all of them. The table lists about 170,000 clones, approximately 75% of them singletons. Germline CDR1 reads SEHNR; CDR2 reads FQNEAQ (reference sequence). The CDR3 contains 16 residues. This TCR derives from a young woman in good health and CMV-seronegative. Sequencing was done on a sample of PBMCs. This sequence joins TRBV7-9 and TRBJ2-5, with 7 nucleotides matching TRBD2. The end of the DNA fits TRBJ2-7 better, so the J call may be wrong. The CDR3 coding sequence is TGTGCCAGCAGCTCATCAAGCGGGATTCCCTCTTACGAGCAGTACTTC. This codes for CASSSSSGIPSYEQYF.